The 28 T cell receptor beta chains reported below all come from one sample, sequenced in a study of tumor-infiltrating lymphocytes in primary liver carcinoma. Co-extraction of both nucleic acids (RNA and DNA) used 20-30 mg of unsorted bulk tissue. From roughly 470 ng total RNA, TCR beta cDNA was generated with a primer in the constant region. Libraries for TCR beta were built through three nested multiplex PCR rounds, which together made up a slightly modified ARM-PCR procedure. Use of TRBV1-TRBV30 forward primers with a C-beta reverse primer characterized the first two PCR rounds, which lasted ten to eleven cycles each. Each CDR3 protein gets one entry after TCRdb re-called the multiplex PCR reads with MiXCR. The sample shows approximately 190,000 distinct CDR3 sequences, over 80% of them seen only once. The sample comprised tumor tissue from primary liver carcinoma. Every receptor here comes from a man between 40 and 49 years old with primary liver carcinoma and hepatitis B virus infection.

Comments on this clonotype: The junction shows a germline mismatch at one end, possibly a read error. The rearrangement links TRBV11-2 to TRBJ2-7; 9 nucleotides match TRBD2. CDR1 and CDR2 from the germline V gene are SGHAT and FQNNGV. The CDR3 is made up of 20 amino acids. The CDR3 bases are TGTGCCAGCAGCTTGAGGGAGGGGAGTACTAGCGGGCTCAACTCCTACGAGCAGTATTTC. This codes for CASSLREGSTSGLNSYEQYF.

Notes on this clonotype: The junction and the germline gene differ at one end; a read error may be behind it. The chain joins TRBV11-1 to TRBJ2-1; weak D call: TRBD2 (6 bases). The CDR3 runs 16 residues. Germline CDR1 is SGHAT and CDR2 is FQDESV (reference sequence). The CDR3 region is CVSSPIAEAYYNEQLF. CDR3 nucleotide sequence: TGTGTCAGCAGCCCCATAGCGGAAGCGTATTACAATGAGCAGTTATTC.

The sample holds many counts of this clonotype. V and J are TRBV28 and TRBJ2-7; TRBD2 agrees at 7 bases. The CDR3 totals 15 residues. The V gene's germline CDR1 is MDHEN and CDR2 SYDVKM. The V segment lost 8 bases and the J segment 7 bases; nucleotides outside the gene matches: 17. For the CDR3, the DNA is TGTGCCAGCGGACTCCCTCCGGCGGGAGAAGGGGAGCAGTACTTC. Residues: CASGLPPAGEGEQYF. The variable domain in full, completed from reference TRBV28 and TRBJ2-7, reads DVKVTQSSRYLVKRTGEKVFLECVQDMDHENMFWYRQDPGLGLRLIYFSYDVKMKEKGDIPEGYSVSREKKERFSLILESASTNQTSMYLCASGLPPAGEGEQYFGPGTRLTVT.

A few counts support this clonotype. A read error is possible here, since a much larger clone lies one base away. The CDR3 here is CANSLSWVNQPQHF. The CDR3 DNA follows: TGTGCCAACAGCTTATCGTGGGTCAATCAGCCCCAGCATTTT. This sequence joins TRBV7-8 and TRBJ1-5; no firm D call. In germline, CDR1 is SGHVS, CDR2 FQNEAQ. The CDR3 is made up of 14 amino acids.

For this clonotype: One end of the junction does not line up with germline, which may come from a read error. V and J are TRBV4-3 and TRBJ2-1, with D tentatively TRBD2 (5 bases). The length of the CDR3 is 13 residues. The germline V gene has CDR1 LGHNA and CDR2 YSLEER. In DNA form, the CDR3 reads TGCGCCAACAGCCAAGAGGGATGGGATGACCAGTTCTTC. This codes for CANSQEGWDDQFF.

With regard to this clonotype: Mismatch with germline at one junction end may stem from a read error. The chain couples TRBV6-6 to TRBJ1-3; tentative D call: TRBD1 (5 bases). The V gene's germline CDR1 is MNHNY and CDR2 SVGAGI (reference sequence). CDR3 length: 15 residues. This CDR3 reads CASSSDGGYGNTIYF. The CDR3 coding sequence is TGTGCCAGCAGTTCGGACGGGGGGTACGGAAACACTATATATTTT.

Concerning this clonotype: Compared with germline, one end of the junction differs, possibly owing to a read error. The chain combines TRBV4-1 with TRBJ1-1; D uncertain. The CDR3 consists of 16 residues. CDR1 MGHRA and CDR2 YSYEKL come from the germline V gene. This CDR3 reads CASSQDQRAVPNEAFF. CDR3 bases: TGCGCCAGTAGCCAAGACCAGCGAGCAGTCCCCAATGAAGCTTTCTTT.

A few counts support this clonotype. An end of the junction does not agree with germline; a read error may underlie this. This chain uses TRBV11-2 with TRBJ1-4; D possibly corresponds to TRBD1 (6 bases). Germline loops: CDR1 SGHAT, CDR2 FQNNGV. CDR3 length equals 14 residues. The CDR3 spells CASSLDLGGLRLLF. The CDR3 nucleotides read TGTGCCAGCAGTTTAGATCTTGGGGGGCTCAGGCTCTTGTTT.

Points on this clonotype: At one end, the junction sequence differs from germline, possibly due to a read error. The chain links TRBV4-1 to TRBJ1-2, with unresolved D. Germline CDR1 reads MGHRA; CDR2 reads YSYEKL. The CDR3 is 16 residues long. The CDR3 loop is CASSQSGIGDFYDYTF. DNA for the CDR3: TGCGCCAGCTCGCAATCCGGGATAGGCGATTTCTATGACTACACCTTC.

V and J are TRBV5-5 and TRBJ2-7; unclear D gene. CDR1 SGHKS and CDR2 YYEKEE come from the germline V gene (reference sequence). Trimming stripped 0 bases from V and 4 bases from J, with 17 bases between. CDR3 length equals 16 residues. The CDR3 sequence is CASSLAQTEASYEQYF. The CDR3 nucleotides read TGTGCCAGCAGCTTGGCACAGACCGAGGCGAGTTACGAGCAGTACTTC.

About this clonotype: At one boundary the junction diverges from the germline segment, which might be a read error. The rearrangement joins TRBV5-8 to TRBJ2-1; a possible D gene is TRBD2 (6 bases). Germline V gene sequence: CDR1 SGHTS, CDR2 YDEGEE. The CDR3 extends over 15 amino acids. The CDR3 bases are TGTGCCGGCAGCCCCTCAGTTATGGGAGGCTATGAGCAGTTCTTC. Its translation is CAGSPSVMGGYEQFF.

In regard to this clonotype: A read error may account for a junction end that differs from germline. The chain has TRBV11-2 and TRBJ2-1, with D tentatively TRBD1 or TRBD2 (6 bases each). CDR3 length: 14 amino acids. From germline, CDR1 is SGHAT and CDR2 FQNNGV. CDR3 sequence (DNA): TGTACCAGCAGCATAGGGGGGTTGAACATTGAGCAGTTCTTC. Amino acid sequence: CTSSIGGLNIEQFF.

The V call is TRBV11-2, the J call TRBJ2-7; weak D call: TRBD2 (6 bases). The germline CDR1 and CDR2 sequences are SGHAT and FQNNGV. This CDR3 spans 15 amino acids. Between the trimmed V and J ends, which lost 4 bases and 7 bases, there was a span of 20 bases. In DNA form, the CDR3 reads TGTGCCAGCAGCTCGTTAGCGGAAGCGAACCTTGAGCAGTACTTC. Protein product: CASSSLAEANLEQYF.

With regard to this clonotype: The final CDR3 position lacks the conserved phenylalanine or tryptophan, pointing to a likely read error. CDR3 DNA sequence: TGTGCCAGCAGTTTTGCGGGATTTTCCCACGAGCAGTACTTA. Encoded protein: CASSFAGFSHEQYL. The gene calls are TRBV28 and TRBJ2-7; D perhaps matches TRBD2 (6 bases). The CDR3 loop spans 14 amino acids. The V end lost 3 bases, the J end lost 5 bases, and 14 bases lay between the germline ends. Looked up from germline, CDR1 is MDHEN and CDR2 is SYDVKM.

With regard to this clonotype: An end of the junction does not agree with germline; a read error may underlie this. The CDR3 coding sequence is TGCAGCATTCAAGGGACAGGTTCCTATGAGCAGTACTTC. It yields the protein CSIQGTGSYEQYF. The chain has TRBV29-1 and TRBJ2-7, with 8 bases aligning to TRBD1. The CDR3 loop spans 13 amino acids. Germline CDR1 reads SQVTM; CDR2 reads ANQGSEA.

The chain employs TRBV5-4 and TRBJ2-7; 7 nucleotides align to TRBD1. CDR3 length: 13 residues. Germline trimming cut 5 bases from V and 0 bases from J; bases unmatched to any gene: 2. The germline CDR1 and CDR2 sequences are SGHNT and YYREEE (reference sequence). The CDR3 nucleotides are TGTGCCAGCAGAGGACAGGACTCCTACGAGCAGTACTTC. It codes for CASRGQDSYEQYF.

Concerning this clonotype: The junction does not match germline at one end; this may be a read error. The J gene is TRBJ1-2, the V gene TRBV5-1; D ambiguous. The germline V gene encodes CDR1 SGHRS and CDR2 YFSETQ. The CDR3 contains 14 residues. CDR3 loop: CVSILDRMGGGYTF. In DNA form, the CDR3 reads TGCGTCAGCATCTTGGATAGGATGGGCGGCGGCTACACCTTC.

This clonotype was observed a single time. The chain combines TRBV4-1 with TRBJ1-2, with D unclear. Germline CDR1 and CDR2: MGHRA and YSYEKL. The CDR3 has 20 amino acids. V was trimmed by 0 bases and J by 4 bases, leaving 27 bases between them. The CDR3 bases are TGCGCCAGCAGCCAAGAGGGGTACCCCCCCGCTACCCAACCTCCCTATGGCTACACCTTC. Translating it yields CASSQEGYPPATQPPYGYTF.

Notes on this clonotype: Its ends do not fully match the called genes, so a read error is possible. The chain links TRBV29-1 to TRBJ2-5; 12 bases map to TRBD2. The CDR3 loop spans 15 amino acids. From germline, CDR1 is SQVTM and CDR2 ANQGSEA. CDR3 sequence reads: CSVRTSGNWAKAQYF. The CDR3 DNA sequence: TGCAGCGTTCGGACTAGCGGGAATTGGGCTAAGGCCCAATACTTC.

The chain combines TRBV4-3 with TRBJ2-1, with unresolved D. The CDR3 is made up of 14 amino acids. V dropped 8 bases and J dropped 1 base, with 12 bases sitting between them. Germline loops: CDR1 LGHNA, CDR2 YSLEER. CDR3 DNA sequence: TGCGCCAGCGACCAAGATGCGTCCTACAATGAGCAGTTCTTC. It is translated as CASDQDASYNEQFF.

A note on this clonotype: Its ends do not fully match the called genes, so a read error is possible. V is TRBV7-3 and J is TRBJ2-3; no clear D gene. The CDR3 loop spans 13 amino acids. Per the germline V gene, CDR1 is SGHTA and CDR2 is FQGTGA. The CDR3 is CAISSQYGDTQYF. The CDR3 DNA follows: TGTGCCATCAGCTCCCAGTATGGAGATACGCAGTATTTT.

This clonotype was recorded only once. The genes are TRBV24-1 and TRBJ2-7, with 7 nucleotides matching TRBD2. This CDR3 region has 19 residues. CDR1 and CDR2 (germline): KGHDR, SFDVKD. The V segment lost 4 bases and the J segment 5 bases; nucleotides outside the gene matches: 22. The CDR3 is CATSDQLSSSGNFSHEQYF. DNA of the CDR3: TGTGCCACCAGTGACCAGTTATCGTCCAGCGGGAATTTTTCCCACGAGCAGTACTTC.

Worth noting for this clonotype: One end of the junction does not line up with germline, which may come from a read error. This rearrangement joins TRBV11-1 to TRBJ2-3; D assignment may be TRBD1 or TRBD2 (5 bases each). This CDR3 has 19 residues. Germline-derived CDR1 and CDR2 are SGHAT and FQDESV (reference sequence). CDR3 residues: CVSRSGGSSVGACTDTQYF. CDR3 bases: TGTGTCAGCAGGTCTGGGGGAAGCTCTGTTGGAGCCTGCACAGATACGCAGTATTTT.

A word on this clonotype: The junction differs from germline at one of its ends, possibly a read error. The chain couples TRBV4-2 to TRBJ1-6, with 10 bases that match TRBD1. CDR1 and CDR2 from the germline V gene are LGHNA and YNFKEQ. The CDR3 is made up of 20 amino acids. CDR3 protein: CASRPAGTGAARSYNSPLHF. In DNA form, the CDR3 reads TGTGCCAGCAGACCCGCCGGGACAGGGGCTGCGAGATCCTACAATTCACCCCTCCACTTT.

J is TRBJ2-1 and V is TRBV29-1; D is uncertain. Trimming stripped 3 bases from V and 8 bases from J, with 11 bases between. CDR3 length: 12 residues. Germline V lookup: CDR1 SQVTM, CDR2 ANQGSEA. As DNA, the CDR3 is TGCAGCGTTGATCTGGTGATGGATGAGCAGTTCTTC. Amino acid sequence: CSVDLVMDEQFF.

About this clonotype: One junction end disagrees with the germline gene, perhaps due to a read error. The rearrangement joins TRBV11-2 to TRBJ2-1; 7 nucleotides agree with TRBD1. The CDR3 is 13 amino acids. Per germline, CDR1 SGHAT and CDR2 FQNNGV. CDR3 coding DNA: TGCGCCATCAGCTTCACAGGGGTCAACGAGCAGTTCTTC. It codes for CAISFTGVNEQFF.

A single count supports this clonotype. One junction end disagrees with the germline gene, perhaps due to a read error. The chain links TRBV4-3 to TRBJ2-5; D unresolved. This CDR3 contains 14 residues. Germline values: CDR1 LGHNA, CDR2 YSLEER. The CDR3 reads CPSSQEEYLEIQYF. CDR3 DNA sequence: TGCCCCAGCAGCCAAGAAGAGTACTTGGAGATCCAATACTTC.

This chain connects TRBV11-1 to TRBJ2-1; 7 nucleotides line up with TRBD2. Germline V gene data show CDR1 as SGHAT and CDR2 as FQDESV (reference sequence). The CDR3 spans 11 residues. The junction had 14 bases not matched to a gene; V was cut back by 11 bases and J by 16 bases. CDR3 sequence: CAYSFPGTIFF. The DNA of the CDR3 is TGTGCCTACAGCTTTCCCGGGACTATTTTCTTC. The entire variable domain, with the rest obtained from reference TRBV11-1 and TRBJ2-1, is as follows: EAEVAQSPRYKITEKSQAVAFWCDPISGHATLYWYRQILGQGPELLVQFQDESVVDDSQLPKDRFSAERLKGVDSTLKIQPAELGDSAMYLCAYSFPGTIFFGPGTRLTVL.